This TCR beta chain was sequenced during a study of shared clonotypes between healthy human individuals. Study results and limitations: Several donors held about 5% of naive CD4 clonotypes in common. Despite large depth, rarefaction showed incomplete sorted-subset sequencing.

The deep-level immunoSEQ assay was used. Profiling relied on immunoSEQ multiplex PCR, and the TCRdb table lists in-frame clones only, not all of them. The sample has about 2.4 million clones; roughly 93% are singletons. Details on this clone: Its antigen is still unknown. This sample includes further DNA sequences coding for the same CDR3.

CDR1 and CDR2 from the germline V gene are MNHEY and SMNVEV (reference sequence). V lost 3 bases and J 5 bases, leaving 10 bases between the germline ends. The CDR3 extends over 13 amino acids. V usage is TRBV27 and J usage is TRBJ1-2; no firm D call. Material for sequencing was naive CD4+ T cells from PBMCs. Subset here: CD45RA+ positively selected. The TCR sequence derives from a man between 18 and 35 years old in good health. Some clones in this sample may be carry-over from other donors' samples. The CDR3 sequence: CASSFRGGYGYTF. Here the CDR3 DNA reads TGTGCCAGCAGTTTTCGAGGAGGGTATGGCTACACCTTC.